The 22 T cell receptor beta chains listed next were all sequenced from one sample in a study of CD8 T cells in Susac syndrome. Random-hexamer reverse transcription was applied to about 0.45 to 1 ug RNA. TCRdb re-called the immunoSEQ multiplex PCR reads through MiXCR, storing one row per CDR3 protein. The sample lists 350,000 to 550,000 distinct CDR3 sequences; around 85% were seen once. The sample comprised CD8+ T cells from PBMCs. These receptors were taken from a human donor with multiple sclerosis.

The CDR3 spells CASSQAGGINNEQFF. For the CDR3, the DNA is TGCGCCAGCAGCCAAGCAGGGGGAATTAACAATGAGCAGTTCTTC. The gene calls are TRBV4-1 and TRBJ2-1; 7 bases match TRBD1. CDR3 length: 15 amino acids. Looked up from germline, CDR1 is MGHRA and CDR2 is YSYEKL. V lost 1 base to trimming and J lost 5 bases; unmatched junction nucleotides: 5.

The chain combines TRBV7-8 with TRBJ2-1; tentative D call: TRBD1 (5 bases). CDR1 and CDR2 (germline): SGHVS, FQNEAQ. The CDR3 loop spans 14 amino acids. Trimming left V 0 bases short and J 2 bases short, with 5 bases between. The chain's CDR3 is CASSLADTYNEQFF. The CDR3 DNA follows: TGTGCCAGCAGCTTAGCGGACACCTACAATGAGCAGTTCTTC.

This clonotype was seen a few times. The chain combines TRBV13 with TRBJ2-1; D is ambiguous. V lost 5 bases to trimming and J lost 7 bases, with 9 bases between them. The germline gives CDR1 PRHDT, CDR2 FYEKMQ (reference sequence). This CDR3 is built from 12 residues. The CDR3 region is CASSQDNNEQFF. CDR3 sequence (DNA): TGTGCCAGCAGCCAGGATAATAATGAGCAGTTCTTC.

CDR3 residues: CASSLGQIATNEKLFF. DNA of the CDR3: TGCGCCAGCAGCTTGGGACAGATAGCAACTAATGAAAAACTGTTTTTT. J is TRBJ1-4 and V is TRBV5-1, with D perhaps TRBD1 (5 bases). The CDR3 sequence is 16 residues long. V gave up 0 bases and J gave up 0 bases, with 9 bases separating them. The germline gives CDR1 SGHRS, CDR2 YFSETQ.

The chain carries TRBV5-4 and TRBJ2-3; maybe TRBD2 (6 bases). The CDR3 loop spans 14 amino acids. V was shortened by 5 bases and J by 7 bases, with 17 bases between the two germline ends. The germline V gene encodes CDR1 SGHNT and CDR2 YYREEE (reference sequence). CDR3 amino acids: CASSFRRDWNTQYF. The CDR3 DNA sequence: TGTGCCAGCAGTTTCCGGAGGGATTGGAATACGCAGTATTTT. The entire variable domain, with the rest obtained from reference TRBV5-4 and TRBJ2-3, is as follows: ETGVTQSPTHLIKTRGQQVTLRCSSQSGHNTVSWYQQALGQGPQFIFQYYREEENGRGNFPPRFSGLQFPNYSSELNVNALELDDSALYLCASSFRRDWNTQYFGPGTRLTVL.

This chain connects TRBV27 to TRBJ2-3, with TRBD2 identical over 10 bases. In germline, CDR1 is MNHEY, CDR2 SMNVEV (reference sequence). V shed 5 bases, J shed 0 bases, and the junction held 14 bases outside the gene matches. The CDR3 contains 19 residues. CDR3 DNA: TGTGCCAGCAGTCCCCATGGAGCGGGAGGGCCCGCTAGCACAGATACGCAGTATTTT. Translating it yields CASSPHGAGGPASTDTQYF.

The rearrangement uses TRBV20-1 and TRBJ2-7; tentatively, D is TRBD1 (6 bases). Germline assignment: CDR1 DFQATT and CDR2 SNEGSKA (reference sequence). V was shortened by 3 bases and J by 0 bases, with 12 bases between the two germline ends. The CDR3 has 14 residues. The DNA for the CDR3 is TGCAGTGCTAGGAGGACAGAGAGCTCCTACGAGCAGTACTTC. Its translation is CSARRTESSYEQYF.

This chain joins TRBV11-2 and TRBJ2-3, with 7 positions matching TRBD2. The CDR3 loop spans 14 amino acids. In germline, CDR1 is SGHAT, CDR2 FQNNGV. The J segment lost 6 bases and the V segment lost 4 bases, leaving 7 bases of the junction unmatched. The DNA of the CDR3 is TGTGCCAGCAGCTCCGGGGGGAGCAGGGATACGCAGTATTTT. It yields the protein CASSSGGSRDTQYF.

The chain uses TRBV7-9 and TRBJ2-5; D might be TRBD1 (6 bases). The CDR3 is 17 residues long. CDR1 SEHNR and CDR2 FQNEAQ come from the germline V gene (reference sequence). V dropped 1 base and J dropped 4 bases, with 19 bases sitting between them. The CDR3 DNA reads TGTGCCAGCAGCTTAGGACTCTTTGGACAGCTCGGAGAGACCCAGTACTTC. It yields the protein CASSLGLFGQLGETQYF. The variable domain in full, completed from reference TRBV7-9 and TRBJ2-5, reads DTGVSQNPRHKITKRGQNVTFRCDPISEHNRLYWYRQTLGQGPEFLTYFQNEAQLEKSRLLSDRFSAERPKGSFSTLEIQRTEQGDSAMYLCASSLGLFGQLGETQYFGPGTRLLVL.

The chain uses TRBV4-1 and TRBJ2-5; 8 positions agree with TRBD1. The trim removed 2 bases at V and 5 bases at J, leaving 7 bases unmatched. The CDR3 is 15 residues long. Germline CDR1 MGHRA, CDR2 YSYEKL. The CDR3 nucleotides are TGCGCCAGCAGCCAAAGGACAGGGCCACCGGAGACCCAGTACTTC. Protein product: CASSQRTGPPETQYF.

The rearrangement links TRBV5-1 to TRBJ1-5, with unresolved D. The ends were cut back, 0 bases at V and 4 bases at J, with 11 bases in the middle. Germline CDR1 is SGHRS and CDR2 is YFSETQ. The CDR3 extends over 15 amino acids. This chain's CDR3 is CASSLDPGENQPQHF. The CDR3 nucleotides are TGCGCCAGCAGCTTGGATCCAGGAGAGAATCAGCCCCAGCATTTT.

The gene calls are TRBV6-2 or TRBV6-3 and TRBJ2-5; tentatively, D is TRBD1 (6 bases). Trimming removed 5 bases at V and 5 bases at J, with 24 bases between. The germline CDR1 and CDR2 sequences are MNHEY and SVGEGT. This CDR3 is 17 amino acids long. CDR3 residues: CASSLREATGAQETQYF. DNA for the CDR3: TGTGCCAGCAGTCTGAGAGAGGCGACAGGTGCCCAGGAGACCCAGTACTTC.

The rearrangement joins TRBV7-9 to TRBJ2-1; maybe TRBD2 (5 bases). The CDR3 has 16 amino acids. Germline CDR1 SEHNR, CDR2 FQNEAQ (reference sequence). The V end was cut by 0 bases, the J end by 7 bases, with 16 bases between. CDR3 sequence (DNA): TGTGCCAGCAGCTTAGCAGAGGAGGCAGCTCGTAATGAGCAGTTCTTC. Residues: CASSLAEEAARNEQFF. The full variable domain, rest sourced from reference TRBV7-9 and TRBJ2-1, is DTGVSQNPRHKITKRGQNVTFRCDPISEHNRLYWYRQTLGQGPEFLTYFQNEAQLEKSRLLSDRFSAERPKGSFSTLEIQRTEQGDSAMYLCASSLAEEAARNEQFFGPGTRLTVL.

The chain couples TRBV28 to TRBJ2-1; a possible D gene is TRBD2 (5 bases). Germline lookup yields CDR1 MDHEN and CDR2 SYDVKM. V shed 5 bases and J shed 3 bases, with 14 bases lying between them. This CDR3 has 15 amino acids. Here the CDR3 reads CASSLTASYYNEQFF. DNA of the CDR3: TGTGCCAGCAGTCTTACAGCTAGCTACTACAATGAGCAGTTCTTC.

The chain is built from TRBV27 and TRBJ2-1; D may correspond to TRBD1 or TRBD2 (5 bases each). Germline V CDR1 and CDR2: MNHEY, SMNVEV (reference sequence). This CDR3 comprises 16 residues. V gave up 3 bases and J gave up 2 bases, with 14 bases separating them. The CDR3 bases are TGTGCCAGCAGTTTGAGTGGCCAGGGACCCTACAATGAGCAGTTCTTC. It encodes CASSLSGQGPYNEQFF.

The chain combines TRBV30 with TRBJ2-7; no definite D call. From germline, CDR1 is GTSNPN and CDR2 SVGIG (reference sequence). This CDR3 is built from 13 residues. V was trimmed by 3 bases and J by 4 bases, leaving 13 bases between them. The CDR3 reads CAWSPTLGYEQYF. CDR3 DNA: TGTGCCTGGAGCCCGACCTTGGGGTACGAGCAGTACTTC.

J is TRBJ1-1 and V is TRBV6-5; 7 nucleotides align to TRBD1. Germline-derived CDR1 and CDR2 are MNHEY and SVGAGI. Unmatched junction bases numbered 2, after V lost 1 base and J lost 3 bases. The CDR3 is made up of 14 amino acids. The CDR3 reads CASSYYGTDTEAFF. As DNA, the CDR3 is TGTGCCAGCAGTTACTACGGGACAGACACTGAAGCTTTCTTT.

The CDR3 here is CSAPGGSPAFF. CDR3 DNA sequence: TGCAGTGCCCCCGGCGGCTCCCCTGCTTTCTTT. The J gene is TRBJ1-1, the V gene TRBV20-1; D unresolved. CDR1 and CDR2 (germline): DFQATT, SNEGSKA (reference sequence). This CDR3 region has 11 residues. The V gene lost 6 bases and the J gene lost 11 bases, with 16 bases spanning the gap.

The gene calls are TRBV2 and TRBJ1-3, with 9 bases identical to TRBD1. V was clipped by 3 bases and J by 8 bases; unmatched bases: 11. The CDR3 is made up of 16 amino acids. Germline CDR1 and CDR2: SNHLY and FYNNEI. The CDR3 sequence: CASSEVETGGDDTIYF. The CDR3 DNA sequence: TGTGCCAGCAGTGAGGTGGAGACAGGGGGTGATGACACCATATATTTT.

J is TRBJ1-2 and V is TRBV15; a possible D gene is TRBD1 (6 bases). CDR3 length: 16 amino acids. V dropped 5 bases and J dropped 8 bases, with 24 bases sitting between them. Germline assignment: CDR1 LNHNV and CDR2 YYDKDF (reference sequence). CDR3 in amino acids: CATSRGLTDRLIGYTF. CDR3 sequence (DNA): TGTGCCACCAGCCGTGGGTTAACTGACAGGCTGATCGGCTACACCTTC. Combining the CDR3 with reference TRBV15 and TRBJ1-2 gives the whole variable domain DAMVIQNPRYQVTQFGKPVTLSCSQTLNHNVMYWYQQKSSQAPKLLFHYYDKDFNNEADTPDNFQSRRPNTSFCFLDIRSPGLGDTAMYLCATSRGLTDRLIGYTFGSGTRLTVV.

This clonotype has just one count. The J gene is TRBJ2-5, the V gene TRBV27, with D maybe TRBD2 (6 bases). V gave up 3 bases and J gave up 4 bases, with 15 bases separating them. The CDR3 has 15 amino acids. Germline CDR1 is MNHEY and CDR2 is SMNVEV (reference sequence). CDR3 loop: CASSFLREVGETQYF. CDR3 DNA: TGTGCCAGCAGTTTTCTGAGGGAGGTGGGAGAGACCCAGTACTTC.

V usage is TRBV5-5 and J usage is TRBJ2-7; D gene unclear. CDR3 length equals 15 residues. The germline V gene encodes CDR1 SGHKS and CDR2 YYEKEE (reference sequence). Deletions cut 4 bases from V and 0 bases from J, with 14 bases between. The CDR3 is CASSPEDGSSYEQYF. CDR3 coding DNA: TGTGCCAGCAGCCCCGAGGACGGCAGCTCCTACGAGCAGTACTTC.